Listed here are 31 T cell receptor beta chains from one sample, sequenced in a study of T cell responses to AZD1222 COVID-19 vaccine. Libraries were prepared by immunoSEQ multiplex PCR; TCRdb keeps only in-frame clonotypes and omits some of them. The sample lists 65,000 to 75,000 clones; around four fifths were seen once. This specimen consisted of peripheral blood, obtained on day 0 of AZD1222 vaccination. These receptors came from an adult in good health.

The chain carries TRBV18 and TRBJ1-3; no reliable D call. The CDR3 extends over 14 amino acids. Per the germline V gene, CDR1 is KGHSH and CDR2 is LQKENI. The ends were cut back, 2 bases at V and 0 bases at J, with 5 bases in the middle. CDR3 protein: CASSPGSSGNTIYF. The CDR3 DNA sequence: TGTGCCAGCTCACCAGGCAGCTCTGGAAACACCATATATTTT.

Only one count was recorded for this clone. J is TRBJ2-1 and V is TRBV10-2; D remains unclear. Looked up from germline, CDR1 is WSHSY and CDR2 is SAAADI. CDR3 length: 13 residues. V dropped 7 bases and J dropped 5 bases, with 12 bases sitting between them. The CDR3 sequence is CASIGVADNEQFF. DNA for the CDR3: TGCGCCAGCATCGGAGTAGCCGACAATGAGCAGTTCTTC.

The CDR3 nucleotides read TGTGCCAGCAGCAAAGTAAGAGAAAGGTGTGCCATAGGGGCCACTGAAGCTTTCTTT. This encodes CASSKVRERCAIGATEAFF. This chain links TRBV21-1 with TRBJ1-1; TRBD1 is taken as the D call from the table, unchecked against the DNA. TRBV21-1 is described as a pseudogene. The CDR3 has 19 amino acids.

The J gene is TRBJ2-1, the V gene TRBV7-9; D is undetermined. The ends were cut back, 1 base at V and 7 bases at J, with 5 bases in the middle. Per the germline V gene, CDR1 is SEHNR and CDR2 is FQNEAQ (reference sequence). CDR3 size: 12 residues. CDR3 nucleotides: TGTGCCAGCAGCTTAGGAGAGAATGAGCAGTTCTTC. Amino acid sequence: CASSLGENEQFF. Complete variable domain (other parts from reference TRBV7-9 and TRBJ2-1): DTGVSQNPRHKITKRGQNVTFRCDPISEHNRLYWYRQTLGQGPEFLTYFQNEAQLEKSRLLSDRFSAERPKGSFSTLEIQRTEQGDSAMYLCASSLGENEQFFGPGTRLTVL.

CDR3 bases: TGTGCCAGCGGTTTCTCGACGGATCTACGCAATCAGCCCCAGCATTTT. Amino acids: CASGFSTDLRNQPQHF. J is TRBJ1-5 and V is TRBV2; D uncertain. This CDR3 spans 16 amino acids. Trimming removed 8 bases at V and 2 bases at J, with 19 bases between. The germline V gene has CDR1 SNHLY and CDR2 FYNNEI.

J is TRBJ2-5 and V is TRBV7-9; D remains ambiguous. Trimming pared 5 bases from V and 0 bases from J, leaving 10 bases between. This CDR3 comprises 14 residues. Germline-derived CDR1 and CDR2 are SEHNR and FQNEAQ (reference sequence). The CDR3 bases are TGTGCCAGCAGCCAAAGGGTGTACCAAGAGACCCAGTACTTC. Its translation is CASSQRVYQETQYF. The whole variable domain, filled in from reference TRBV7-9 and TRBJ2-5, reads DTGVSQNPRHKITKRGQNVTFRCDPISEHNRLYWYRQTLGQGPEFLTYFQNEAQLEKSRLLSDRFSAERPKGSFSTLEIQRTEQGDSAMYLCASSQRVYQETQYFGPGTRLLVL.

The chain carries TRBV18 and TRBJ1-3; D is unclear. CDR1 is KGHSH, CDR2 LQKENI, per germline. The CDR3 has 12 amino acids. V lost 2 bases, J lost 4 bases, and 3 bases lay in between. This chain's CDR3 is CASSPTGNTIYF. CDR3 nucleotide sequence: TGTGCCAGCTCACCAACAGGAAACACCATATATTTT.

The chain uses TRBV7-3 and TRBJ2-2; unclear D gene. This CDR3 has 12 residues. Trimming took off 5 bases at V and 1 base at J, with 2 bases between the two ends. CDR1 is SGHTA and CDR2 is FQGTGA in the germline V gene. CDR3 in amino acids: CASSKNTGELFF. The CDR3 bases are TGTGCCAGCAGCAAGAACACCGGGGAGCTGTTTTTT.

The chain employs TRBV5-6 and TRBJ1-4; the D gene is possibly TRBD1 (6 bases). The V gene's germline CDR1 is SGHDT and CDR2 YYEEEE. This CDR3 has 13 amino acids. V was pared by 0 bases and J by 6 bases, with 6 bases between. This CDR3 is CASSLAGDEKLFF. CDR3 DNA sequence: TGTGCCAGCAGCTTGGCAGGGGATGAAAAACTGTTTTTT.

This rearrangement joins TRBV19 to TRBJ2-4, with 7 bases fitting TRBD2. Germline V gene lookup returns CDR1 LNHDA and CDR2 SQIVND (reference sequence). CDR3 length equals 16 residues. V lost 5 bases to trimming and J lost 0 bases; unmatched junction nucleotides: 7. Here the CDR3 DNA reads TGTGCCAGTAGTCCCGGGACTACTAAAGCCAAAAACATTCAGTACTTC. Translated, it gives CASSPGTTKAKNIQYF.

The gene calls are TRBV5-1 and TRBJ1-1; D perhaps matches TRBD1 (6 bases). Germline-derived CDR1 and CDR2 are SGHRS and YFSETQ. V gave up 0 bases and J gave up 0 bases, with 18 bases separating them. This CDR3 region has 18 residues. CDR3 bases: TGCGCCAGCAGCTTGGTTTTCCTATTCGGGGACATGAACACTGAAGCTTTCTTT. Its protein product is CASSLVFLFGDMNTEAFF.

This sequence joins TRBV18 and TRBJ2-6, with D unresolved. Trimming removed 3 bases at V and 0 bases at J, with 21 bases between. CDR3 length equals 20 residues. Germline assignment: CDR1 KGHSH and CDR2 LQKENI. Here the CDR3 reads CASSPMTLRQAHSGANVLTF. In DNA, the CDR3 is TGTGCCAGCTCACCGATGACGTTAAGGCAGGCCCACTCTGGGGCCAACGTCCTGACTTTC. Full variable domain (missing parts from reference TRBV18 and TRBJ2-6): NAGVMQNPRHLVRRRGQEARLRCSPMKGHSHVYWYRQLPEEGLKFMVYLQKENIIDESGMPKERFSAEFPKEGPSILRIQQVVRGDSAAYFCASSPMTLRQAHSGANVLTFGAGSRLTVL.

The chain joins TRBV27 to TRBJ1-6; a weak D match, TRBD1 (5 bases). V lost 2 bases and J 8 bases, leaving 19 bases between the germline ends. The CDR3 spans 17 residues. Germline V gives CDR1 MNHEY, CDR2 SMNVEV (reference sequence). The CDR3 loop is CASSLSLGEPSDSPLHF. The DNA of the CDR3 is TGTGCCAGCAGTTTAAGCCTGGGGGAGCCCTCCGATTCACCCCTCCACTTT.

J is TRBJ2-5 and V is TRBV28; D might be TRBD1 (6 bases). V lost 7 bases and J lost 5, with 26 bases in between. This CDR3 contains 17 residues. The germline V gene has CDR1 MDHEN and CDR2 SYDVKM. CDR3: CASKTLVTGPGGETQYF. In DNA, the CDR3 is TGTGCCAGCAAAACCTTAGTTACAGGGCCAGGCGGGGAGACCCAGTACTTC.

The J gene is TRBJ2-5, the V gene TRBV3-1 (or the pseudogene TRBV3-2); D is perhaps TRBD1 (6 bases). With 8 bases removed from V and 5 bases from J, the gap between germline ends came to 18 bases. Germline-derived CDR1 and CDR2 are LGHDT and YNNKEL (reference sequence). The CDR3 runs to 14 residues. This chain's CDR3 is CASRPDRTGETQYF. The CDR3 nucleotides read TGTGCCAGCCGACCCGACAGGACTGGGGAGACCCAGTACTTC.

J is TRBJ1-3 and V is TRBV6-5; D ambiguous. CDR3 size: 14 residues. CDR1 MNHEY and CDR2 SVGAGI come from the germline V gene. V lost 6 bases to trimming and J lost 4 bases, with 13 bases between them. CDR3 coding DNA: TGTGCCAGCAGCAACCGCCGGGAAGGAAACACCATATATTTT. Residues: CASSNRREGNTIYF.

The genes are TRBV20-1 and TRBJ2-5; 12 nucleotides match TRBD2. This CDR3 region has 15 residues. Germline loops: CDR1 DFQATT, CDR2 SNEGSKA (reference sequence). Germline trimming cut 3 bases from V and 5 bases from J; bases unmatched to any gene: 7. CDR3 sequence: CSASFWLAGGETQYF. The CDR3 DNA is TGCAGTGCTAGTTTCTGGCTAGCGGGAGGGGAGACCCAGTACTTC.

The rearrangement uses TRBV28 and TRBJ1-1; no clear D gene. The CDR3 extends over 13 amino acids. Germline V CDR1 and CDR2: MDHEN, SYDVKM. V lost 1 base and J lost 4, with 7 bases in between. The CDR3 nucleotides are TGTGCCAGCAGTTTATCGAAGGTCACTGAAGCTTTCTTT. This codes for CASSLSKVTEAFF.

The rearrangement uses TRBV5-1 and TRBJ1-1; D possibly corresponds to TRBD1 (6 bases). The CDR3 spans 11 residues. Looked up from germline, CDR1 is SGHRS and CDR2 is YFSETQ. The V end lost 5 bases, the J end lost 7 bases, and 9 bases lay between the germline ends. Written as DNA, the CDR3 is TGCGCCAGCAGGGGGGCTGGTGAAGCTTTCTTT. This encodes CASRGAGEAFF. Based on the CDR3 plus reference TRBV5-1 and TRBJ1-1, the full variable domain is KAGVTQTPRYLIKTRGQQVTLSCSPISGHRSVSWYQQTPGQGLQFLFEYFSETQRNKGNFPGRFSGRQFSNSRSEMNVSTLELGDSALYLCASRGAGEAFFGQGTRLTVV.

The chain combines TRBV29-1 with TRBJ2-7; 9 positions match TRBD2. CDR1 and CDR2 (germline): SQVTM, ANQGSEA. CDR3 length: 16 amino acids. With V trimmed by 3 bases and J by 2 bases, 11 bases remained unmatched. The CDR3 nucleotides read TGCAGCGTTGATTTACCTGGCGGGAGGGGCACCTACGAGCAGTACTTC. Translating it yields CSVDLPGGRGTYEQYF.

V and J are TRBV19 and TRBJ1-2; unclear D gene. V shed 6 bases and J shed 2 bases, with 16 bases lying between them. Germline lookup yields CDR1 LNHDA and CDR2 SQIVND (reference sequence). The length of the CDR3 is 15 residues. The CDR3 DNA follows: TGTGCCAGTAGGAGGAGGATGCTAGGAAACTATGGCTACACCTTC. This translates into CASRRRMLGNYGYTF.

Remarks on this clone: Distinct nucleotide sequences in the sample also encode this CDR3. The chain joins TRBV12-3 or TRBV12-4 to TRBJ1-5; D unclear. The CDR3 length is 13 residues. V gave up 0 bases and J gave up 4 bases, with 4 bases separating them. In DNA form, the CDR3 reads TGTGCCAGCAGTTTAGCAGGGAATCAGCCCCAGCATTTT. Protein product: CASSLAGNQPQHF.

This chain links TRBV12-3 or TRBV12-4 with TRBJ1-4; tentatively, D is TRBD1 (5 bases). The germline V and J ends were trimmed by 6 bases and 14 bases, with 19 bases remaining between them. CDR3 length: 13 residues. Here the CDR3 DNA reads TGTGCCAGCAGCTGGGACCGCCTGGGAGAGCTGTTTTTT. As protein: CASSWDRLGELFF.

This sequence joins TRBV7-8 and TRBJ1-2; no reliable D call. The CDR3 has 15 amino acids. Trimming cost V 1 base and J 2 bases, with 11 bases left between them. The germline CDR1 and CDR2 sequences are SGHVS and FQNEAQ. CDR3 sequence: CASSLGHFVNYGYTF. The CDR3 DNA is TGTGCCAGCAGCTTAGGGCATTTCGTAAACTATGGCTACACCTTC.

The gene calls are TRBV11-2 and TRBJ2-5; TRBD1 matches 7 bases. From germline, CDR1 is SGHAT and CDR2 FQNNGV. The CDR3 loop spans 14 amino acids. With V trimmed by 2 bases and J by 7 bases, 7 bases remained unmatched. CDR3 residues: CASSLYGTEATQYF. CDR3 DNA sequence: TGTGCCAGCAGCTTATACGGGACAGAGGCGACCCAGTACTTC. The variable domain in full, completed from reference TRBV11-2 and TRBJ2-5, reads EAGVAQSPRYKIIEKRQSVAFWCNPISGHATLYWYQQILGQGPKLLIQFQNNGVVDDSQLPKDRFSAERLKGVDSTLKIQPAKLEDSAVYLCASSLYGTEATQYFGPGTRLLVL.

The chain employs TRBV4-2 and TRBJ2-2, with D tentatively TRBD1 (6 bases). The germline V gene encodes CDR1 LGHNA and CDR2 YNFKEQ. This CDR3 comprises 16 residues. V gave up 1 base and J gave up 5 bases, with 14 bases separating them. The CDR3 DNA reads as TGTGCCAGCAGCCAAGGGGATCACAGGGAGACCGGGGAGCTGTTTTTT. It specifies CASSQGDHRETGELFF.

The chain couples TRBV7-2 to TRBJ2-3; 7 bases match TRBD2. J was trimmed by 7 bases and V by 5 bases; bases with no gene match: 21. The CDR3 is made up of 18 amino acids. The V gene's germline CDR1 is SGHTA and CDR2 FQGNSA. The CDR3 DNA follows: TGTGCCAGCAGCGTAGTTTGGGGGGGAGTATCGGATGGAAATACGCAGTATTTT. Protein product: CASSVVWGGVSDGNTQYF.

This rearrangement joins TRBV4-3 to TRBJ1-6; the D gene is possibly TRBD1 (5 bases). Trimming shortened V by 1 base and J by 6 bases, and 7 bases separated the two germline ends. The CDR3 is 14 amino acids. Germline CDR1 LGHNA, CDR2 YSLEER. In DNA, the CDR3 is TGCGCCAGCAGCCAAGGGACAACTAATTCACCCCTCCACTTT. Its translation is CASSQGTTNSPLHF.

The chain uses TRBV27 and TRBJ2-1; perhaps TRBD2 as D (6 bases). This CDR3 has 12 amino acids. Germline loops: CDR1 MNHEY, CDR2 SMNVEV (reference sequence). The V and J ends lost 6 bases and 6 bases respectively, with 9 bases between them. CDR3 bases: TGTGCCAGCAGCCAGACTAGCAATGAGCAGTTCTTC. Translated: CASSQTSNEQFF.

V and J are TRBV9 and TRBJ1-1; D perhaps matches TRBD1 (5 bases). The V and J ends lost 3 bases and 1 base respectively, with 7 bases between them. Germline lookup yields CDR1 SGDLS and CDR2 YYNGEE. CDR3 length equals 13 residues. CDR3 sequence: CASSGDRNTEAFF. DNA for the CDR3: TGTGCCAGCAGCGGTGACAGGAACACTGAAGCTTTCTTT.

The count of this clone is one. V gene TRBV28 combines with J gene TRBJ2-2, with 9 bases lining up with TRBD1. CDR1 is MDHEN, CDR2 SYDVKM, per germline. Trimming removed 6 bases from V and 4 bases from J; junction bases left unmatched: 12. The length of the CDR3 is 17 residues. The CDR3 DNA reads TGTGCCAGCAGCCACCCCCCGGGACAGGGTATCACCGGGGAGCTGTTTTTT. Translated: CASSHPPGQGITGELFF.